The 19 T cell receptor beta chains in this list originate from one sample, sequenced in a study of molecular identifiers for immune sequencing clone quantification. TCRdb reanalysed the PCR reads using MiXCR and keeps one entry per CDR3 protein. The data hold some 320,000 distinct CDR3 sequences, with roughly a quarter observed a single time. The sequencing sample was made of naive CD8+ T cells from blood, with Jurkat cell RNA spiked in. Subset defined: FACS-sorted CD8+CD4-CCR7+CD45RA+ naive T cells. The source of these receptors is a human donor in good health. Some libraries in this study had Jurkat cell RNA spiked in.

This clonotype was detected a few times. This sequence joins TRBV4-2 and TRBJ2-1; possibly TRBD2 for D (5 bases). There are 15 residues in the CDR3. Looked up from germline, CDR1 is LGHNA and CDR2 is YNFKEQ. The ends were cut back, 3 bases at V and 6 bases at J, with 15 bases in the middle. Written as DNA, the CDR3 is TGTGCCAGCAGCCATCTAGCCAGTATGGGCAATGAGCAGTTCTTC. This gives the protein CASSHLASMGNEQFF.

This clonotype was counted many times. The rearrangement uses TRBV4-3 and TRBJ1-2; maybe TRBD1 (6 bases). The CDR3 consists of 15 residues. Looked up from germline, CDR1 is LGHNA and CDR2 is YSLEER. V gave up 1 base and J gave up 4 bases, with 13 bases separating them. The CDR3 bases are TGCGCCAGCAGCCAAGCCTCGGGGGGGGCCTATGGCTACACCTTC. Its protein product is CASSQASGGAYGYTF.

The J gene is TRBJ2-7, the V gene TRBV6-2 or TRBV6-3; the D gene is possibly TRBD1 (6 bases). Trimming cost V 3 bases and J 7 bases, with 19 bases left between them. CDR1 MNHEY and CDR2 SVGEGT come from the germline V gene. CDR3 size: 15 residues. The CDR3 protein is CASSYLGAPGVEQYF. The CDR3 DNA sequence: TGTGCCAGCAGTTATCTGGGGGCTCCAGGGGTGGAGCAGTACTTC.

The CDR3 reads CASSQDSSSMGSEQFF. CDR3 nucleotides: TGCGCCAGCAGCCAAGATAGTAGTTCCATGGGGAGTGAGCAGTTCTTC. V gene TRBV4-3 combines with J gene TRBJ2-1; D is perhaps TRBD2 (5 bases). Trimming took 0 bases from V and 9 from J, leaving 18 bases between them. This CDR3 comprises 16 residues. The germline CDR1 and CDR2 sequences are LGHNA and YSLEER.

The table lists this clonotype with a few counts. CDR3 protein: CASSYGRTGGPNEQFF. The CDR3, as DNA: TGTGCCAGCAGTTACGGTAGGACGGGAGGGCCTAATGAGCAGTTCTTC. The chain couples TRBV6-2 or TRBV6-3 to TRBJ2-1; 8 bases map to TRBD2. V was clipped by 2 bases and J by 7 bases; unmatched bases: 10. The CDR3 totals 16 residues. The germline gives CDR1 MNHEY, CDR2 SVGEGT.

This clonotype has ten or more counts. The rearrangement uses TRBV7-8 and TRBJ2-5; 12 bases line up with TRBD2. The junction had 6 bases not matched to a gene; V was cut back by 5 bases and J by 5 bases. From germline, CDR1 is SGHVS and CDR2 FQNEAQ. This CDR3 is 15 amino acids long. CDR3 sequence (DNA): TGTGCCAGCAGCACAGGGACTAGCGGGTCGGAGACCCAGTACTTC. Its translation: CASSTGTSGSETQYF. Full variable domain (remainder filled in from reference TRBV7-8 and TRBJ2-5): GAGVSQSPRYKVAKRGQDVALRCDPISGHVSLFWYQQALGQGPEFLTYFQNEAQLDKSGLPSDRFFAERPEGSVSTLKIQRTQQEDSAVYLCASSTGTSGSETQYFGPGTRLLVL.

This chain links TRBV18 with TRBJ2-7, with D perhaps being TRBD1 or TRBD2 (5 bases each). V lost 0 bases and J 5 bases, leaving 11 bases between the germline ends. Germline V gene data show CDR1 as KGHSH and CDR2 as LQKENI. The CDR3 has 14 amino acids. The CDR3 spells CASSPPGPVHEQYF. The DNA of the CDR3 is TGTGCCAGCTCACCACCGGGACCCGTCCACGAGCAGTACTTC.

V usage is TRBV10-3 and J usage is TRBJ2-3, with unresolved D. Germline V lookup: CDR1 ENHRY, CDR2 SYGVKD. The V and J ends lost 3 bases and 5 bases respectively, with 12 bases between them. CDR3 length: 14 residues. Written as DNA, the CDR3 is TGTGCCATCAGTGAACCGGACCTGGGAGATACGCAGTATTTT. It translates to CAISEPDLGDTQYF.

This clonotype was recorded a few times. V usage is TRBV6-2 or TRBV6-3 and J usage is TRBJ1-5; D not resolved. The CDR3 sequence is 13 residues long. Germline values: CDR1 MNHEY, CDR2 SVGEGT. V was cut by 4 bases and J by 5 bases, with 9 bases left in between. CDR3 residues: CASSSYMDQPQHF. The CDR3 coding sequence is TGTGCCAGCAGTTCTTATATGGATCAGCCCCAGCATTTT.

This clonotype has just a few counts. The rearrangement joins TRBV2 to TRBJ2-1, with TRBD2 identical over 9 bases. The V gene's germline CDR1 is SNHLY and CDR2 FYNNEI. J was trimmed by 8 bases and V by 6 bases; bases with no gene match: 11. This CDR3 is 15 amino acids long. CDR3 coding DNA: TGTGCCAGCAGCCTCCCGAGGACTAGCGTGTATGAGCAGTTCTTC. Its protein product is CASSLPRTSVYEQFF.

This clonotype was observed many times. The chain couples TRBV9 to TRBJ2-3; perhaps D is TRBD1 or TRBD2 (5 bases each). CDR3 size: 15 residues. Trimming removed 4 bases from V and 4 bases from J, with 16 bases in between. From germline, CDR1 is SGDLS and CDR2 YYNGEE. The CDR3 DNA is TGTGCCAGCAGCTCTCCGGGACGGCGGCCAGATACGCAGTATTTT. Translated: CASSSPGRRPDTQYF.

This clonotype was seen only a few times. This chain connects TRBV28 to TRBJ1-6, with a possible D match to TRBD1 (6 bases). This CDR3 spans 15 amino acids. The ends were cut back, 4 bases at V and 4 bases at J, with 11 bases in the middle. The germline CDR1 and CDR2 sequences are MDHEN and SYDVKM. CDR3 sequence (DNA): TGTGCCAGCAGTTATGGGACACCTTATAATTCACCCCTCCACTTT. Residues: CASSYGTPYNSPLHF.

The genes are TRBV29-1 and TRBJ2-2; no clear D. Germline lookup yields CDR1 SQVTM and CDR2 ANQGSEA. V shed 4 bases and J shed 7 bases, with 7 bases lying between them. The CDR3 extends over 11 amino acids. This CDR3 is CSVVGNGELFF. As DNA, the CDR3 is TGCAGCGTTGTGGGGAACGGGGAGCTGTTTTTT.

This clonotype turned up a few times. The V and J genes are TRBV30 and TRBJ2-5; 9 bases are shared with TRBD1. The V segment lost 2 bases and the J segment 5 bases; nucleotides outside the gene matches: 9. Germline V gives CDR1 GTSNPN, CDR2 SVGIG (reference sequence). The CDR3 totals 15 residues. The chain's CDR3 is CAWSQEWTGVETQYF. The DNA for the CDR3 is TGTGCCTGGAGTCAAGAATGGACAGGGGTGGAGACCCAGTACTTC.

To note about this clonotype: A much bigger clone sits one base away, suggesting this may be a read error. The CDR3 loop is CASRESGQETQYF. The CDR3 DNA follows: TGTGCCAGCAGAGAAAGCGGCCAAGAGACCCAGTACTTC. The V gene is TRBV28, the J gene TRBJ2-5; tentative D call: TRBD2 (5 bases). Germline loops: CDR1 MDHEN, CDR2 SYDVKM. V lost 6 bases to trimming and J lost 1 base, with 9 bases between them. There are 13 residues in the CDR3.

At least ten counts were recorded for this clonotype. V is TRBV7-9 and J is TRBJ2-7, with D uncertain. Looked up from germline, CDR1 is SEHNR and CDR2 is FQNEAQ (reference sequence). The CDR3 is made up of 11 amino acids. The germline V and J ends were trimmed by 7 bases and 4 bases, with 8 bases remaining between them. The CDR3 DNA is TGTGCCAGCAACAGCGATTACGAGCAGTACTTC. Its protein product is CASNSDYEQYF.

This clonotype was seen only a few times. This sequence joins TRBV9 and TRBJ1-2, with 7 positions matching TRBD1. This CDR3 region has 15 residues. The V and J ends lost 4 bases and 0 bases, in that order; junction bases with no gene match: 6. In germline, CDR1 is SGDLS, CDR2 YYNGEE. The CDR3 sequence is CASSPEDRTNYGYTF. CDR3 DNA sequence: TGTGCCAGCAGCCCCGAGGACAGGACTAACTATGGCTACACCTTC.

Details on this clonotype: One base away lies a much larger clone, so this may be a sequencing read error. The chain joins TRBV7-9 to TRBJ2-2; the D gene is possibly TRBD2 (6 bases). Looked up from germline, CDR1 is SEHNR and CDR2 is FQNEAQ (reference sequence). The CDR3 is made up of 13 amino acids. CDR3 loop: CASTHLHTGGLFF. CDR3 DNA sequence: TGTGCCAGCACCCACCTGCACACCGGGGGGCTGTTTTTT.

The rearrangement links TRBV4-3 to TRBJ1-2; D remains unclear. Trimming took 1 base from V and 8 from J, leaving 17 bases between them. The CDR3 runs 15 residues. Germline V gives CDR1 LGHNA, CDR2 YSLEER. CDR3 amino acids: CASSQAFGRSLGYTF. The CDR3 nucleotides read TGCGCCAGCAGCCAAGCTTTCGGACGGAGCCTAGGCTACACCTTC.